This T cell receptor (beta chain) was captured in a study of T cell responses to AZD1222 COVID-19 vaccine. Study-level points and caveats: Dominant at 160-218 and 743-854, vaccine-associated CD4 TCRs also spanned spike. Reportedly, nearly half the spike-specific TCRs target unmutated variant regions.

CDR1 is SQVTM and CDR2 is ANQGSEA in the germline V gene. V was pared by 0 bases and J by 8 bases, with 10 bases between. CDR3 length equals 12 residues. Clones were sequenced by immunoSEQ multiplex PCR, and TCRdb holds only the in-frame ones, with some missing. This table holds about 100,000 clones, about nine tenths found once. About this clone itself: Its antigen remains unknown.

This receptor was identified in an adult in good health. The V and J genes are TRBV29-1 and TRBJ1-1; D uncertain. The sequences come from peripheral blood, collected on day 0 of AZD1222 vaccination. The CDR3 DNA is TGCAGCGTTGAAGATCAAGTAGACGAAGCTTTCTTT. Translating gives CSVEDQVDEAFF.